A single sample gave rise to the 2 T cell receptor beta chains below, sequenced in a study of Ad26.COV2.S vaccination and SARS-CoV-2 variants. The assay was immunoSEQ multiplex PCR, and TCRdb's table has in-frame clones only and misses some. The sample has about 480,000 clones; around 88% are singletons. The treatment denotes: around 19 received Ad26.COV2.S at low or high dose, single or two shots; roughly five received placebo; per-sample allocation not given. Following the first vaccine or placebo injection, samples were taken on day 63. The source material was peripheral blood, sampled in a trial of Ad26.COV2.S vaccine versus placebo. Receptors were obtained from a person between 18 and 59 years old who received the Ad26.COV2.S COVID-19 vaccine or a placebo.

This clone has more than one count but fewer than ten. CDR3 DNA: TGTGCCAGCAGGCCCCTCATGAGGGTCGACTATGGCTACACCTTC. This encodes CASRPLMRVDYGYTF. V usage is TRBV6-5 and J usage is TRBJ1-2; no clear D. The CDR3 loop spans 15 amino acids. Deletions cut 6 bases from V and 3 bases from J, with 17 bases between. In germline, CDR1 is MNHEY, CDR2 SVGAGI.

The chain links TRBV7-8 to TRBJ2-7, with 11 bases matching TRBD2. CDR1 is SGHVS, CDR2 FQNEAQ, per germline. V gave up 3 bases and J gave up 3 bases; unmatched junction bases: 1. The CDR3 consists of 14 residues. The CDR3, as DNA: TGTGCCAGCAGCTTCGGACTAGCGGGCTACGAGCAGTACTTC. Translating gives CASSFGLAGYEQYF.